The 19 T cell receptor beta chains in this list originate from one sample, sequenced in a study of blood T cell repertoires in COVID-19. This table comes from immunoSEQ multiplex PCR, and its TCRdb copy is limited to in-frame clones, with some not included. The data hold a few hundred thousand clones, with around 80% observed a single time. Sequencing was performed on peripheral blood. The receptors originated from a woman in her 30s with COVID-19, enrolled during active disease.

The CDR3 sequence: CSVAGTGHGTDTQYF. The CDR3 bases are TGCAGCGTTGCCGGGACAGGGCATGGCACAGATACGCAGTATTTT. The V gene is TRBV29-1, the J gene TRBJ2-3; 9 bases agree with TRBD1. Per the germline V gene, CDR1 is SQVTM and CDR2 is ANQGSEA. The CDR3 loop spans 15 amino acids. V was clipped by 4 bases and J by 1 base; unmatched bases: 6.

About this clone itself: Germline is not matched at one junction end, which may reflect a read error. V is TRBV12-3 or TRBV12-4 and J is TRBJ2-1; tentatively, D is TRBD2 (6 bases). The CDR3 is 11 residues long. The CDR3 spells CASSLPGLTVF. The CDR3, as DNA: TGTGCCAGCAGTTTACCGGGACTTACCGTCTTC.

The V call is TRBV7-9, the J call TRBJ2-2, with 9 bases matching TRBD1. The V and J ends lost 3 bases and 5 bases, in that order; junction bases with no gene match: 7. Per the germline V gene, CDR1 is SEHNR and CDR2 is FQNEAQ (reference sequence). The CDR3 has 16 amino acids. CDR3 bases: TGTGCCAGCAGCTTTTCCTATGACAGGGGGACCGGGGAGCTGTTTTTT. Translation gives CASSFSYDRGTGELFF. The full variable domain, its missing parts supplied by reference TRBV7-9 and TRBJ2-2, is DTGVSQNPRHKITKRGQNVTFRCDPISEHNRLYWYRQTLGQGPEFLTYFQNEAQLEKSRLLSDRFSAERPKGSFSTLEIQRTEQGDSAMYLCASSFSYDRGTGELFFGEGSRLTVL.

The V call is TRBV9, the J call TRBJ2-1, with unresolved D. The CDR3 is made up of 14 amino acids. Germline V CDR1 and CDR2: SGDLS, YYNGEE. The V end lost 0 bases, the J end lost 4 bases, and 8 bases lay between the germline ends. CDR3 loop: CASSVVGQYNEQFF. CDR3 nucleotides: TGTGCCAGCAGCGTAGTTGGGCAGTACAATGAGCAGTTCTTC.

This chain links TRBV5-4 with TRBJ1-4; a possible D gene is TRBD1 (6 bases). Germline-derived CDR1 and CDR2 are SGHNT and YYREEE (reference sequence). The V and J ends lost 0 bases and 7 bases respectively, with 13 bases between them. This CDR3 has 15 residues. The CDR3 is CASSLVPGAAEKLFF. DNA of the CDR3: TGTGCCAGCAGCTTGGTCCCAGGGGCGGCTGAAAAACTGTTTTTT.

This chain connects TRBV5-1 to TRBJ2-7; 9 positions agree with TRBD1. This CDR3 is built from 15 residues. The V segment lost 4 bases and the J segment 6 bases; nucleotides outside the gene matches: 11. The V gene's germline CDR1 is SGHRS and CDR2 YFSETQ. The CDR3 DNA is TGCGCCAGCAGCCCCTCCGGGACAGGGACTTTCGAGCAGTACTTC. This encodes CASSPSGTGTFEQYF.

A remark on this clone: As the CDR3 is not closed by the conserved phenylalanine or tryptophan, this likely results from a read error. The DNA is omitted, as the CDR3 cannot be located on it reliably, and the CDR3 follows TCRdb's listing. The chain has TRBV3-1 (or the pseudogene TRBV3-2) and TRBJ1-1. Germline CDR1 is LGHDT and CDR2 is YNNKEL (reference sequence). Termini included, the CDR3 measures 13 amino acids. This CDR3 reads CASSRGGGNGPVV.

This sequence joins TRBV5-8 and TRBJ2-7; TRBD1 agrees at 8 bases. This CDR3 is 14 amino acids long. Germline V lookup: CDR1 SGHTS, CDR2 YDEGEE. The ends lost 0 bases at V and 3 bases at J; junction bases unmatched: 2. CDR3 sequence: CASSLGQGSYEQYF. DNA of the CDR3: TGTGCCAGCAGCTTGGGACAGGGGAGCTACGAGCAGTACTTC.

This chain joins TRBV5-6 and TRBJ2-7; tentatively, D is TRBD2 (7 bases). With 3 bases removed from V and 3 bases from J, the gap between germline ends came to 13 bases. Germline V CDR1 and CDR2: SGHDT, YYEEEE. There are 14 residues in the CDR3. For the CDR3, the DNA is TGTGCCAGCAGCTGGAGGGGGGGCGACTACGAGCAGTACTTC. It codes for CASSWRGGDYEQYF.

V usage is TRBV14 and J usage is TRBJ2-7; D remains unclear. Germline-derived CDR1 and CDR2 are SGHDN and FVKESK. V gave up 4 bases and J gave up 2 bases, with 3 bases separating them. CDR3 length equals 11 residues. Here the CDR3 DNA reads TGTGCCAGCAGCCTTACCTACGAGCAGTACTTC. The encoded protein is CASSLTYEQYF.

This chain links TRBV7-9 with TRBJ1-2; D is perhaps TRBD1 (6 bases). Germline CDR1 is SEHNR and CDR2 is FQNEAQ (reference sequence). CDR3 length equals 16 residues. The V end lost 1 base, the J end lost 5 bases, and 17 bases lay between the germline ends. The CDR3 loop is CASSLVSGAVEYGYTF. The CDR3 DNA sequence: TGTGCCAGCAGCTTAGTATCAGGGGCTGTTGAATATGGCTACACCTTC. Complete variable domain (other parts from reference TRBV7-9 and TRBJ1-2): DTGVSQNPRHKITKRGQNVTFRCDPISEHNRLYWYRQTLGQGPEFLTYFQNEAQLEKSRLLSDRFSAERPKGSFSTLEIQRTEQGDSAMYLCASSLVSGAVEYGYTFGSGTRLTVV.

The chain joins TRBV7-9 to TRBJ2-3; 7 nucleotides align to TRBD1. J was trimmed by 10 bases and V by 4 bases; bases with no gene match: 8. There are 13 residues in the CDR3. Germline-derived CDR1 and CDR2 are SEHNR and FQNEAQ (reference sequence). The CDR3 nucleotides read TGTGCCAGCAGCTCCACAGGGGCGGTGGCGCAGTATTTT. Translation gives CASSSTGAVAQYF.

The chain combines TRBV2 with TRBJ2-2; D is undetermined. Germline-derived CDR1 and CDR2 are SNHLY and FYNNEI. The ends were cut back, 10 bases at V and 4 bases at J, with 7 bases in the middle. The CDR3 spans 11 residues. CDR3: CAISGTGELFF. CDR3 nucleotide sequence: TGTGCCATATCGGGCACCGGGGAGCTGTTTTTT.

The rearrangement uses TRBV5-6 and TRBJ1-3; TRBD1 is a possible D gene (5 bases). With 3 bases removed from V and 2 bases from J, the gap between germline ends came to 9 bases. Germline CDR1 reads SGHDT; CDR2 reads YYEEEE. The CDR3 covers 14 residues. The DNA of the CDR3 is TGTGCCAGCAGCTCAGGGAAAGCTGGAAACACCATATATTTT. This gives the protein CASSSGKAGNTIYF.

V usage is TRBV6-7 and J usage is TRBJ2-1; 7 bases agree with TRBD2. TRBV6-7 is annotated as an ORF whose role is uncertain. V was clipped by 7 bases and J by 2 bases; unmatched bases: 11. The CDR3 loop spans 16 amino acids. The CDR3 coding sequence is TGTGCCAGCACCCAATGGGGCGGGAGACCCTACAATGAGCAGTTCTTC. Translated: CASTQWGGRPYNEQFF.

V is TRBV12-3 or TRBV12-4 and J is TRBJ2-2, with 7 bases lining up with TRBD1. CDR3 length: 13 amino acids. The junction had 6 bases not matched to a gene; V was cut back by 8 bases and J by 6 bases. Written as DNA, the CDR3 is TGTGCCAGCGGGGTACAGGGGTCCGGGGAGCTGTTTTTT. It encodes CASGVQGSGELFF.

This chain links TRBV7-9 with TRBJ2-7; D is perhaps TRBD1 (6 bases). V was trimmed by 5 bases and J by 4 bases, leaving 9 bases between them. Looked up from germline, CDR1 is SEHNR and CDR2 is FQNEAQ (reference sequence). This CDR3 is built from 12 residues. The CDR3 sequence is CASSHRDYEQYF. CDR3 nucleotide sequence: TGTGCCAGCAGCCACAGGGATTACGAGCAGTACTTC. Using reference TRBV7-9 and TRBJ2-7 for the parts outside the CDR3, the full variable domain is DTGVSQNPRHKITKRGQNVTFRCDPISEHNRLYWYRQTLGQGPEFLTYFQNEAQLEKSRLLSDRFSAERPKGSFSTLEIQRTEQGDSAMYLCASSHRDYEQYFGPGTRLTVT.

The chain carries TRBV5-6 and TRBJ2-7; 8 nucleotides line up with TRBD1. Germline trimming cut 2 bases from V and 2 bases from J; bases unmatched to any gene: 3. The CDR3 runs to 14 residues. The germline gives CDR1 SGHDT, CDR2 YYEEEE. As DNA, the CDR3 is TGTGCCAGCAGCTTTTCAGGGGGCCCCTACGAGCAGTACTTC. Amino acids: CASSFSGGPYEQYF.

This chain joins TRBV9 and TRBJ2-7; 7 bases match TRBD1. This CDR3 has 15 amino acids. Per germline, CDR1 SGDLS and CDR2 YYNGEE. Trimming took 4 bases from V and 3 from J; bases not matched to a gene: 10. CDR3 amino acids: CASSQGTDPLYEQYF. In nucleotides, the CDR3 is TGTGCCAGCAGCCAGGGGACAGACCCCCTCTACGAGCAGTACTTC.